A selection of T cell receptor beta chains follows, all from one sample in a study of OX40 agonist ivuxolimab in advanced cancers. Clones were read by immunoSEQ multiplex PCR, and TCRdb kept only the in-frame ones, dropping some. The table shows under 55,000 clones, with about 90% occurring only once. Sequenced here: CD4+ or CD8+ T cells sorted from blood, sampled in a trial of the OX40 agonist ivuxolimab. These TCRs come from an adult with an advanced solid tumor such as melanoma, head and neck, liver or kidney cancer. Each CDR3 is given with its conserved first and last residue. Fields, in order: J gene, V gene, CDR3 protein.

J gene: TRBJ1-5; V gene: TRBV15; CDR3 protein: CATRGRDNQPQHF
J gene: TRBJ2-7; V gene: TRBV9; CDR3 protein: CASSVGTGRGYEQYF
J gene: TRBJ2-2; V gene: TRBV10-3; CDR3 protein: CAISEFRTDTGELFF
J gene: TRBJ1-2; V gene: TRBV2; CDR3 protein: CASLVNYGYTF
J gene: TRBJ2-2; V gene: TRBV10-3; CDR3 protein: CAISESATSRRTGELFF
J gene: TRBJ1-1; V gene: TRBV27; CDR3 protein: CASRTGAGYTEAFF
J gene: TRBJ1-5; V gene: TRBV15; CDR3 protein: CATSRVSNQPQHF
J gene: TRBJ2-5; V gene: TRBV11-2; CDR3 protein: CASSLTGGGETQYF
J gene: TRBJ1-5; V gene: TRBV5-6; CDR3 protein: CASSAGISNQPQHF
J gene: TRBJ1-6; V gene: TRBV7-3; CDR3 protein: CASSSGLNNSPLHF
J gene: TRBJ2-1; V gene: TRBV7-7; CDR3 protein: CASTFGPGDAHEQFF
J gene: TRBJ1-2; V gene: TRBV9; CDR3 protein: CASSLSRAGNYGYTF
J gene: TRBJ1-1; V gene: TRBV7-9; CDR3 protein: CASSLEGVEAFF
J gene: TRBJ1-5; V gene: TRBV27; CDR3 protein: CASSKGSSNQPQHF
J gene: TRBJ2-1; V gene: TRBV7-6; CDR3 protein: CASSFSGGKTDNEQFF
J gene: TRBJ2-7; V gene: TRBV6-5; CDR3 protein: CASSQLAGEGYEQYF
J gene: TRBJ2-2; V gene: TRBV5-6; CDR3 protein: CASSLQGAELFF
J gene: TRBJ2-3; V gene: TRBV7-6; CDR3 protein: CASSHLAVPDTQYF
J gene: TRBJ1-5; V gene: TRBV7-8; CDR3 protein: CASTEQGIMQPQHF
J gene: TRBJ2-5; V gene: TRBV30; CDR3 protein: CACPSGRRRETQYF
J gene: TRBJ1-2; V gene: TRBV5-5; CDR3 protein: CASSMSSRPGPGYTF
J gene: TRBJ2-1; V gene: TRBV4-1; CDR3 protein: CASSRGQGGEQFF
J gene: TRBJ2-1; V gene: TRBV4-1; CDR3 protein: CASSQEQGANEQFF
J gene: TRBJ2-1; V gene: TRBV27; CDR3 protein: CASTRGGDSYNEQFF
J gene: TRBJ1-1; V gene: TRBV7-2; CDR3 protein: CASSSVVEAFF
J gene: TRBJ1-1; V gene: TRBV7-9; CDR3 protein: CASSFGTGVFTEAFF
J gene: TRBJ1-4; V gene: TRBV6-5; CDR3 protein: CASSYTGGNEKLFF
J gene: TRBJ1-1; V gene: TRBV6-5; CDR3 protein: CASLDWMNTEAFF
J gene: TRBJ1-1; V gene: TRBV19; CDR3 protein: CASTPGQLSNTEAFF
J gene: TRBJ2-7; V gene: TRBV4-1; CDR3 protein: CASSPGTSNEQYF
J gene: TRBJ2-1; V gene: TRBV7-7; CDR3 protein: CASRLPGPGTSYNEQFF
J gene: TRBJ2-7; V gene: TRBV6-1; CDR3 protein: CASTRTYEQYF
J gene: TRBJ2-4; V gene: TRBV6-1; CDR3 protein: CASSATGGESKNIQYF
J gene: TRBJ1-3; V gene: TRBV29-1; CDR3 protein: CSGSTGTGNTIYF
J gene: TRBJ2-7; V gene: TRBV2; CDR3 protein: CASSERQGRYEQYF
J gene: TRBJ2-1; V gene: TRBV19; CDR3 protein: CASSILAPYNEQFF
J gene: TRBJ2-5; V gene: TRBV30; CDR3 protein: CAWLAGEETQYF
J gene: TRBJ1-1; V gene: TRBV7-9; CDR3 protein: CASSGGPQQKGHHTEAFF